This TCR beta chain was obtained from a study of T cells in Graves' hyperthyroidism and ophthalmopathy. Findings of the study overall: The model foresaw ophthalmopathy a median approximately 6.3 months prior to onset.

This clonotype appeared a few times. Antigen unknown. The trim removed 4 bases at V and 0 bases at J, leaving 4 bases unmatched. From germline, CDR1 is SEHNR and CDR2 FQNEAQ (reference sequence). There are 15 residues in the CDR3. Exclusion followed for patients with uncontrolled infection, other autoimmune disease, pregnancy or lactation. The investigators amplified TCR beta CDR3 regions from RNA transcripts. TCR CDR3 underwent first-round RT-PCR with the HTBI primer set. TCRdb reprocessed the multiplex PCR reads with MiXCR, giving one entry per CDR3 protein. The sample yields approximately 400,000 distinct CDR3 sequences, around 15% seen once.

The chain combines TRBV7-9 with TRBJ2-7, with 9 bases fitting TRBD1. Material: blood. The sequence derives from a man aged 50 to 59 with Graves' ophthalmopathy. The CDR3 loop reads CASSYGQGISYEQYF. The CDR3 DNA follows: TGTGCCAGCAGCTACGGACAGGGGATCTCCTACGAGCAGTACTTC.